The next 8 T cell receptor beta chains were all read from a single sample in a study of identical twins. A single record per CDR3 protein comes from TCRdb applying MiXCR to the 5' RACE reads. Of 500,000 to 650,000 distinct CDR3 sequences listed, about 7% were seen once; the top ten hold approximately 1.5%. This sample was also put to use in a study of yellow fever vaccine responses in identical twins.

The source material was PBMCs. Receptor source: a woman aged 18-30 years in good health.

This clonotype was seen repeatedly, ten times or more. The CDR3 DNA reads as TGCAGTGCTAGAGATGCCCAGTCCATATCCTATAGCAATCAGCCCCAGCATTTT. Translation gives CSARDAQSISYSNQPQHF. This chain uses TRBV20-1 with TRBJ1-5; D is undetermined. CDR3 length: 18 amino acids. Germline V gene lookup returns CDR1 DFQATT and CDR2 SNEGSKA (reference sequence). V shed 0 bases and J shed 0 bases, with 18 bases lying between them.

V gene TRBV9 combines with J gene TRBJ2-1; maybe TRBD2 (6 bases). Germline V gene sequence: CDR1 SGDLS, CDR2 YYNGEE. This CDR3 spans 15 amino acids. V was cut by 3 bases and J by 0 bases, with 10 bases left in between. The CDR3 here is CASSALGSSYNEQFF. The CDR3 nucleotides read TGTGCCAGCAGCGCCCTCGGGAGCTCCTACAATGAGCAGTTCTTC. Combining the CDR3 with reference TRBV9 and TRBJ2-1 gives the whole variable domain DSGVTQTPKHLITATGQRVTLRCSPRSGDLSVYWYQQSLDQGLQFLIQYYNGEERAKGNILERFSAQQFPDLHSELNLSSLELGDSALYFCASSALGSSYNEQFFGPGTRLTVL.

This clonotype has just a few counts. The chain uses TRBV3-1 and TRBJ2-3; either TRBD1 or TRBD2 may fit D (5 bases each). CDR3 size: 15 residues. Germline V lookup: CDR1 LGHDT, CDR2 YNNKEL (reference sequence). V was trimmed by 0 bases and J by 2 bases, leaving 9 bases between them. The CDR3 loop is CASSQEGTYTDTQYF. DNA of the CDR3: TGTGCCAGCAGCCAAGAAGGGACCTACACAGATACGCAGTATTTT.

The chain has TRBV20-1 and TRBJ2-7; 8 nucleotides align to TRBD1. The CDR3 totals 16 residues. CDR1 and CDR2 from the germline V gene are DFQATT and SNEGSKA (reference sequence). The junction had 8 bases not matched to a gene; V was cut back by 0 bases and J by 1 base. CDR3 sequence reads: CSARDLGDRTSYEQYF. The CDR3 nucleotides are TGCAGTGCTAGAGATCTGGGGGACAGGACTTCCTACGAGCAGTACTTC.

This clonotype has a count of ten or more. V is TRBV21-1 and J is TRBJ1-2; TRBD1 is the table's D call and was not checked against the DNA. TRBV21-1 corresponds to a pseudogene. The CDR3 consists of 15 residues. The CDR3 spells CASSKSDRGWYGYTF. CDR3 bases: TGTGCCAGCAGCAAATCGGACAGGGGATGGTATGGCTACACCTTC.

The chain carries TRBV6-1 and TRBJ1-1, with 7 bases aligning to TRBD1. From germline, CDR1 is MNHNS and CDR2 SASEGT. This CDR3 spans 15 amino acids. Trimming cost V 8 bases and J 0 bases; bases outside gene matches: 9. For the CDR3, the DNA is TGTGCCAGCGACAGGGTCGGTTCCGTGAACACTGAAGCTTTCTTT. It codes for CASDRVGSVNTEAFF.

This clonotype was seen a few times. The chain joins TRBV12-3 or TRBV12-4 to TRBJ2-6, with 7 bases identical to TRBD1. V was pared by 1 base and J by 1 base, with 7 bases of the junction left unmatched. The CDR3 length is 18 residues. In DNA, the CDR3 is TGTGCCAGCAGTTTAGGGGACAGACAAAAATCTGGGGCCAACGTCCTGACTTTC. Translating it yields CASSLGDRQKSGANVLTF.

The CDR3 spells CASSTSGGEPDTQYF. The DNA for the CDR3 is TGTGCCAGCAGCACTAGCGGGGGTGAGCCAGATACGCAGTATTTT. The chain carries TRBV6-4 and TRBJ2-3, with 11 bases fitting TRBD2. Germline CDR1 reads MRHNA; CDR2 reads SNTAGT. The CDR3 runs 15 residues. Trimming cost V 6 bases and J 4 bases; bases outside gene matches: 6.